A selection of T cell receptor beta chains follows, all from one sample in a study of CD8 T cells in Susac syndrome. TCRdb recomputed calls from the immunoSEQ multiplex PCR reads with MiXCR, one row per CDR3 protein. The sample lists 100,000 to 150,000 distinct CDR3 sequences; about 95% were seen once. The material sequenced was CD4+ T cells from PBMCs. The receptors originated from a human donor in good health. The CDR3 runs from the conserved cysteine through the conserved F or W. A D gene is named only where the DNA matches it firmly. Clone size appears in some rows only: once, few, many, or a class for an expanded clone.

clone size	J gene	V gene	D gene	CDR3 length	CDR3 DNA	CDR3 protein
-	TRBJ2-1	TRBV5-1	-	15	TGCGCCAGCAGCTTGGACACCAGCTCCTACAATGAGCAGTTCTTC	CASSLDTSSYNEQFF
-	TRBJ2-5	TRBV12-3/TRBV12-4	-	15	TGTGCCAGCAGTTTAGGGGCACTTAGAGGAGAGACCCAGTACTTC	CASSLGALRGETQYF
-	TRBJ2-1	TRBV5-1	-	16	TGCGCCAGCAGCGGGAGCCAAACTACTAGAGACAATGAGCAGTTCTTC	CASSGSQTTRDNEQFF
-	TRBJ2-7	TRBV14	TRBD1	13	TGTGCCAGCAGCCAATGGACAGGGCAAGAGCAGTACTTC	CASSQWTGQEQYF
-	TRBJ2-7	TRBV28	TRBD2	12	TGTGCCACTGCGGGGGGGGTGACCGAGCAGTACTTC	CATAGGVTEQYF
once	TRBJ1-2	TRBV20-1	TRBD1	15	TGCAGTGCCAGGGGACAGCTAAAAACTAACTATGGCTACACCTTC	CSARGQLKTNYGYTF
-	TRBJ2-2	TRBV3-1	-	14	TGTGCCAGCAGCCCCTTGGGGTCCACCGGGGAGCTGTTTTTT	CASSPLGSTGELFF
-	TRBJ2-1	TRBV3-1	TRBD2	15	TGTGCCAGCACCCCGACTAGCGGGATCTCTACTGAGCAGTTCTTC	CASTPTSGISTEQFF
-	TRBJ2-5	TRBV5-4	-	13	TGTGCCAGCACCTCGGCCCCCCCGGAGACCCAGTACTTC	CASTSAPPETQYF
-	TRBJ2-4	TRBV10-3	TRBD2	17	TGTGCCACCCGGACTAGCGGGAGCCGGGGGGAGGAAAACATTCAGTACTTC	CATRTSGSRGEENIQYF
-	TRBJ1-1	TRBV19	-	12	TGTGCCAGTAATGGGGGACTTACTGAAGCTTTCTTT	CASNGGLTEAFF
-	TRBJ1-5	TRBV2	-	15	TGTGCCAGCAAACAGTCCTTCCTCCCCAATCAGCCCCAGCATTTT	CASKQSFLPNQPQHF
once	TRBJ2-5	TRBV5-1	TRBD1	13	TGCGCCAGCAGCCTAGGACAGGTAGAGACCCAGTACTTC	CASSLGQVETQYF
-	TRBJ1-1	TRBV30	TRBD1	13	TGTGCCTGGAATACAGGGGTGAACACTGAAGCTTTCTTT	CAWNTGVNTEAFF
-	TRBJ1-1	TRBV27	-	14	TGTGCCAGCAGTTTACGGCAGGGAAGCACTGAAGCTTTCTTT	CASSLRQGSTEAFF
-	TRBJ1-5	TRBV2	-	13	TGTGCCAGCAGGGTTCAGGGGTATGAGCCCCAGCATTTT	CASRVQGYEPQHF
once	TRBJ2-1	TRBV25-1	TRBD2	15	TGTGCCAGCAGTGGCGATAGCGGGAGGATCAATGAGCAGTTCTTC	CASSGDSGRINEQFF
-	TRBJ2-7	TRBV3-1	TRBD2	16	TGTGCCAGCAGCGGGGGCCTAGCGGGTGAATTCTACGAGCAGTACTTC	CASSGGLAGEFYEQYF
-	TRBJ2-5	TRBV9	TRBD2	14	TGTGCCACCAATAGAGGACTAGAGGCAGAGACCCAGTACTTC	CATNRGLEAETQYF
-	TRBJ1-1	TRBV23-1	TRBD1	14	TGCGCCAGCAACGACAGGGGATTGAACACTGAAGCTTTCTTT	CASNDRGLNTEAFF
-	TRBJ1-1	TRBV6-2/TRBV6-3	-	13	TGTGCCAGCAGCCAGGTCGCTGACACTGAAGCTTTCTTT	CASSQVADTEAFF
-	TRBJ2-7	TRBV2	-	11	TGTGCCAGCAGTTTCATGGGGGAGCAGTACTTC	CASSFMGEQYF
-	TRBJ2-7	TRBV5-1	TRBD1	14	TGCGCCAGCAGCCTAGAAGACAGGGGGGCCCAACAGTACTTC	CASSLEDRGAQQYF
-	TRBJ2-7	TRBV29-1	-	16	TGCAGCGTCGCTTGGTGGACGAAGCTCGGTCTCTACGAGCAGTACTTC	CSVAWWTKLGLYEQYF
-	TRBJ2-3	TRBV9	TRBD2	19	TGTGCCAGCAGCTTAGGGCGACTAGCGGGAGTGAGGGGCACAGATACGCAGTATTTT	CASSLGRLAGVRGTDTQYF
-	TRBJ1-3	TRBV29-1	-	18	TGCAGCGTTGAGATGGGGAAAGGGGCAGGGCTGTATGGAAACACCATATATTTT	CSVEMGKGAGLYGNTIYF
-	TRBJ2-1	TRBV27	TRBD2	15	TGTGCCAGCAGTTCGGGACTAGCGGTATACAATGAGCAGTTCTTC	CASSSGLAVYNEQFF
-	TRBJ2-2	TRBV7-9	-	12	TGTGCCCGACACATTAACACCGGGGAGCTGTTTTTT	CARHINTGELFF
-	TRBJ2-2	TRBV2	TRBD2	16	TGTGCCAGCAGGATATGGGGCGGGAGCTCCACCGGGGAGCTGTTTTTT	CASRIWGGSSTGELFF
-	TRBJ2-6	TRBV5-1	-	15	TGCGCCAGCGCAATCGGCGGGGCTGGGGCCAACGTCCTGACTTTC	CASAIGGAGANVLTF
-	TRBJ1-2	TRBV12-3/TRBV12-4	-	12	TGTGCCAGCAGTTTAAGGGAGAATGGCTACACCTTC	CASSLRENGYTF
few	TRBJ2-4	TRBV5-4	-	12	TGTGCCAGCAGCTTGCGGGCAGGTATACAGTACTTC	CASSLRAGIQYF
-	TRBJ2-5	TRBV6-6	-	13	TGTGCCAGCAGTCCCTGGGGGGGCGAGACCCAGTACTTC	CASSPWGGETQYF
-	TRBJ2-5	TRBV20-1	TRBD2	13	TGCAGTGCTGGCGGGACTAGGGGAGAGACCCAGTACTTC	CSAGGTRGETQYF
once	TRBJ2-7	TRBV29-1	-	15	TGCAGCGTTGGGAGGGACGGATCTCCCTCCTACGAGCAGTACTTC	CSVGRDGSPSYEQYF
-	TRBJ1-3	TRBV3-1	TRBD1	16	TGTGCCAGCAGCCAGTCGATCCAGGGGGCGAGAAACACCATATATTTT	CASSQSIQGARNTIYF
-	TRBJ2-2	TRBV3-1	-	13	TGTGCCAGCAGCCTCCGGGACTCCGGGGAGCTGTTTTTT	CASSLRDSGELFF
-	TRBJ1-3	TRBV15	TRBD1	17	TGTGCCACCAGCAGACCCACCGGGACAGGTTCTGGAAACACCATATATTTT	CATSRPTGTGSGNTIYF
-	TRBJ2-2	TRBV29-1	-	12	TGCAGCGGAGGGTTCTATGCCGGGGAGCTGTTTTTT	CSGGFYAGELFF
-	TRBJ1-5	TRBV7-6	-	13	TGTGCCAGCAGCCCTATAGAGGGGGAGCCCCAGCATTTT	CASSPIEGEPQHF
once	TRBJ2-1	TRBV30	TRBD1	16	TGTGCCTGGGGCGGACAGGGGGCCCCGGGAGGCAATGAGCAGTTCTTC	CAWGGQGAPGGNEQFF
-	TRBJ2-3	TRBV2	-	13	TGTGCCAGCTCCTACGGGAGCACAGATACGCAGTATTTT	CASSYGSTDTQYF
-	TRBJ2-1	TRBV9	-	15	TGTGCCAGCAGCGTAGCGGGAGTCCCTTTCGATGAGCAGTTCTTC	CASSVAGVPFDEQFF
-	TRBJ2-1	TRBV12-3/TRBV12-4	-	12	TGTGCCAGCAGTTACGACTACAATGAGCAGTTCTTC	CASSYDYNEQFF
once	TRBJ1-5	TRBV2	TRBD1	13	TGTGCCAGCAAGGGACAGGAGAATCAGCCCCAGCATTTT	CASKGQENQPQHF
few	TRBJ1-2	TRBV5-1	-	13	TGCGCCAGCAGCTTGGTGTTAGACTATGGCTACACCTTC	CASSLVLDYGYTF
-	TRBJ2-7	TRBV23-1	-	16	TGCGCCAGCAGTCCACGTCAGCGTTGGGTCCCCTACGAGCAGTACTTC	CASSPRQRWVPYEQYF